The rows below give T cell receptor beta chains drawn from one sample of a study of cytomegalovirus exposure and HLA in healthy donors. Here immunoSEQ multiplex PCR was the method, and the copy in TCRdb shows in-frame clones only, minus some. Of about 170,000 clones listed, roughly 83% were seen once; the top ten hold around 2.3%. Specimen: PBMCs. These TCRs come from a woman aged 45-65 years in good health and CMV-seronegative. Each CDR3 is given with its conserved first and last residue. A D gene is named only where the DNA matches it firmly. Expanded clones are given a class, and other clones once, few, many or no size at all.

d_call | j_call | v_call | clone_size | cdr3_aa | cdr3_nt
- | TRBJ1-2 | TRBV7-3 | - | CASSPGGGTGYGYTF | TGTGCCAGCAGCCCCGGTGGGGGGACGGGCTATGGCTACACCTTC
TRBD1 | TRBJ1-1 | TRBV18 | - | CASSRDRENTEAFF | TGTGCCAGCTCACGGGACAGGGAGAACACTGAAGCTTTCTTT
TRBD1 | TRBJ1-4 | TRBV2 | - | CAGRGTGPEKLFF | TGTGCCGGCAGGGGGACAGGGCCAGAAAAACTGTTTTTT
TRBD2 | TRBJ2-5 | TRBV14 | - | CASSQDRGGTLVETQYF | TGTGCCAGCAGCCAAGATCGGGGAGGGACCTTGGTAGAGACCCAGTACTTC
TRBD1 | TRBJ1-3 | TRBV5-1 | - | CASSPARDRGDVSGNTIYF | TGCGCCAGCAGCCCCGCCCGGGACAGGGGCGACGTCTCTGGAAACACCATATATTTT
- | TRBJ1-2 | TRBV27 | - | CASSPLGGPANYGYTF | TGTGCCAGCAGTCCCCTCGGGGGGCCAGCTAACTATGGCTACACCTTC
TRBD1 | TRBJ2-7 | TRBV7-8 | - | CASEEVGQGERQYF | TGTGCCAGCGAAGAGGTGGGACAGGGTGAACGGCAGTACTTC
TRBD1 | TRBJ1-4 | TRBV30 | - | CAWSVRDRGEKLFF | TGTGCCTGGAGTGTAAGGGACAGGGGCGAAAAACTGTTTTTT
TRBD2 | TRBJ2-3 | TRBV11-2 | - | CASSSLPDERETTDTQYF | TGTGCCAGCAGCTCCCTCCCGGACGAGCGGGAGACCACAGATACGCAGTATTTT
- | TRBJ1-1 | TRBV28 | few | CASSFPGRYTEAFF | TGTGCCAGCAGTTTTCCGGGGAGGTACACTGAAGCTTTCTTT
TRBD1 | TRBJ2-7 | TRBV10-3 | once | CAISDTGTGSYEQYF | TGTGCCATCAGTGATACCGGGACAGGGTCCTACGAGCAGTACTTC
- | TRBJ1-5 | TRBV2 | - | CASHPGHGNQPQHF | TGTGCCTCACATCCGGGACATGGGAATCAGCCCCAGCATTTT
TRBD1 | TRBJ2-7 | TRBV27 | - | CASSKTGTGYYEQYF | TGTGCCAGCAGTAAAACTGGGACAGGATACTACGAGCAGTACTTC
- | TRBJ1-2 | TRBV7-2 | once | CASSPVAAYGYTF | TGTGCCAGCAGCCCCGTTGCGGCCTATGGCTACACCTTC
TRBD1 | TRBJ2-7 | TRBV6-5 | - | CASSLLGQGLREQYF | TGTGCCAGCAGTCTCCTCGGACAGGGGTTGAGGGAGCAGTACTTC
TRBD1 | TRBJ2-1 | TRBV5-6 | - | CASRMPGQGRDEQFF | TGTGCCAGCAGAATGCCGGGACAGGGGAGGGATGAGCAGTTCTTC
TRBD2 | TRBJ2-7 | TRBV5-1 | - | CASSQSGLADEQYF | TGCGCCAGCAGCCAATCGGGACTAGCGGACGAGCAGTACTTC
TRBD1 | TRBJ2-7 | TRBV14 | once | CASSSRTGRGYEQYF | TGTGCCAGCAGCTCGCGGACAGGGCGAGGATACGAGCAGTACTTC
TRBD1 | TRBJ1-2 | TRBV28 | few | CASSFLRLDRGRGYTF | TGTGCCAGCAGTTTTTTGAGGCTGGACAGGGGGCGTGGCTACACCTTC
- | TRBJ2-3 | TRBV7-9 | - | CASSSFSTDTQYF | TGTGCCAGCAGCTCTTTTAGCACAGATACGCAGTATTTT
- | TRBJ2-7 | TRBV2 | - | CASSLGRTVAEQYF | TGTGCCAGCAGTTTAGGGCGGACAGTAGCCGAGCAGTACTTC
- | TRBJ1-1 | TRBV7-2 | once | CASSAGGRAEAFF | TGTGCCAGCAGCGCGGGGGGGCGGGCTGAAGCTTTCTTT
- | TRBJ2-7 | TRBV7-9 | few | CSSRAADRSYEQYF | TGTTCCAGCAGGGCAGCGGACCGCTCCTACGAGCAGTACTTC
TRBD2 | TRBJ2-1 | TRBV14 | few | CASSRNGLAGVRGEQFF | TGTGCCAGCAGCCGAAACGGACTAGCGGGAGTACGTGGTGAGCAGTTCTTC
- | TRBJ1-4 | TRBV15 | - | CATSRVRQTTNEKLFF | TGTGCCACCAGCAGAGTAAGACAAACAACTAATGAAAAACTGTTTTTT
- | TRBJ1-3 | TRBV28 | - | CASSEAGQFSGNTIYF | TGTGCCAGCAGCGAGGCGGGGCAGTTCTCTGGAAACACCATATATTTT
TRBD1 | TRBJ1-1 | TRBV7-6 | few | CASSLGQGNTEAFF | TGTGCCAGCAGCTTAGGACAGGGGAACACTGAAGCTTTCTTT
- | TRBJ2-7 | TRBV28 | - | CASSSTLASEQYF | TGTGCCAGCAGTTCTACACTAGCAAGCGAGCAGTACTTC
- | TRBJ1-1 | TRBV27 | - | CASSSLDSRWGAFF | TGTGCCAGCAGTTCCTTAGACAGCCGGTGGGGAGCTTTCTTT
TRBD1 | TRBJ1-1 | TRBV9 | - | CASSFTGGDEAFF | TGTGCCAGCAGCTTTACAGGGGGCGATGAAGCTTTCTTT
TRBD1 | TRBJ1-2 | TRBV2 | - | CASSVEGANYGYTF | TGTGCCAGCAGTGTGGAGGGGGCCAACTATGGCTACACCTTC
- | TRBJ1-2 | TRBV28 | - | CASSSRGNRYGYTF | TGTGCCAGCAGTTCCCGGGGAAATCGCTATGGCTACACCTTC
- | TRBJ1-3 | TRBV19 | few | CASTRDTLNSGNTIYF | TGTGCCAGTACACGGGACACCTTAAACTCTGGAAACACCATATATTTT
TRBD1 | TRBJ2-1 | TRBV9 | - | CASSVGQGAYNEQFF | TGTGCCAGCAGCGTCGGACAGGGGGCCTACAATGAGCAGTTCTTC
- | TRBJ2-6 | TRBV19 | - | CASSIGPGSGANVLTF | TGTGCCAGTAGTATAGGTCCGGGCTCTGGGGCCAACGTCCTGACTTTC
TRBD2 | TRBJ2-7 | TRBV5-1 | - | CASSLAGAGAHEQYF | TGCGCCAGCAGCTTGGCCGGAGCGGGAGCCCACGAGCAGTACTTC
- | TRBJ2-5 | TRBV7-9 | - | CSSSLMAQETQYF | TGTTCCAGCAGCTTAATGGCTCAAGAGACCCAGTACTTC